This T cell receptor beta chain is from a study of control samples from healthy donors and cancer patients. Trimming pared 1 base from V and 12 bases from J, leaving 16 bases between. This CDR3 has 13 residues. The assay was immunoSEQ multiplex PCR, and TCRdb's table has in-frame clones only and misses some. The data contain about 77,000 clones, 85% to 95% of them seen just once; the ten biggest clones take up 5.8%. The J gene is TRBJ2-7, the V gene TRBV12-3 or TRBV12-4; tentatively, D is TRBD2 (6 bases). The TCR originated in a woman aged 55-75 years in good health. Sequencing used blood. CDR3 sequence (DNA): TGTGCCAGCAGTTTAGGGACAAGGGGAGGCCCGTACTTC. The encoded protein is CASSLGTRGGPYF.